These T cell receptor beta chains were read from a single sample in a study of Ad26.COV2.S vaccination and SARS-CoV-2 variants. Sequenced by immunoSEQ multiplex PCR; TCRdb stores in-frame clones only, minus some. The sample carries about 440,000 clones, 87% recorded once. This material consisted of peripheral blood, taken in a trial of Ad26.COV2.S vaccine versus placebo. These receptors were taken from a person aged 18-65 years who received the Ad26.COV2.S COVID-19 vaccine or a placebo. CDR3s include the opening cysteine and the closing phenylalanine or tryptophan. The D gene is left open where the match is weak. Not all rows give a size; the values are once, few, many and, for expanded clones, a class.

D gene,clone size,J gene,CDR3 length,V gene,CDR3 protein,CDR3 DNA
TRBD1,once,TRBJ2-3,14,TRBV5-4,CASSLTGGSDTQYF,TGTGCCAGCAGCTTGACAGGGGGGTCAGATACGCAGTATTTT
.,.,TRBJ2-7,12,TRBV18,CASSPTGYEQYF,TGTGCCAGCTCACCTACAGGGTACGAGCAGTACTTC
TRBD1,once,TRBJ1-4,16,TRBV27,CASRLTGGGTPEKLFF,TGTGCCAGCAGACTCACAGGGGGAGGAACACCTGAAAAACTGTTTTTT
.,.,TRBJ1-5,16,TRBV2,CASSGVSGVKYQPQHF,TGTGCCAGCAGTGGGGTATCGGGAGTGAAGTATCAGCCCCAGCATTTT
.,once,TRBJ2-1,16,TRBV5-4,CASSLDGASWGNEQFF,TGTGCCAGCAGCTTGGACGGGGCTTCATGGGGCAATGAGCAGTTCTTC
.,.,TRBJ2-2,14,TRBV2,CASGGRVNTGELFF,TGTGCCAGCGGGGGCAGGGTGAACACCGGGGAGCTGTTTTTT
.,.,TRBJ2-1,16,TRBV19,CASSALGGVGDNEQFF,TGTGCCAGTAGTGCCCTTGGGGGCGTCGGGGACAATGAGCAGTTCTTC
TRBD2,.,TRBJ2-1,15,TRBV24-1,CATSVEAGGVDEQFF,TGTGCCACCAGTGTGGAAGCGGGAGGAGTCGATGAGCAGTTCTTC
.,.,TRBJ2-7,16,TRBV9,CASAPRDGAGWYEQYF,TGTGCCAGCGCCCCCAGGGATGGGGCTGGGTGGTACGAGCAGTACTTC
.,.,TRBJ1-4,16,TRBV15,CATSRDPGISNEKLFF,TGTGCCACCAGCAGAGATCCGGGCATTAGTAATGAAAAACTGTTTTTT
TRBD2,.,TRBJ2-2,13,TRBV29-1,CSALLATAGELFF,TGCAGCGCCCTACTAGCGACAGCCGGGGAGCTGTTTTTT
TRBD2,.,TRBJ2-2,17,TRBV9,CASSVGLAGTNTGELFF,TGTGCCAGCAGCGTAGGACTAGCGGGGACCAACACCGGGGAGCTGTTTTTT
.,.,TRBJ1-1,14,TRBV9,CASSAEQGYTEAFF,TGTGCCAGCAGCGCAGAACAGGGTTATACTGAAGCTTTCTTT
.,.,TRBJ1-1,13,TRBV7-2,CASSVFRGTEAFF,TGTGCCAGCAGCGTCTTCAGGGGCACTGAAGCTTTCTTT
TRBD2,.,TRBJ2-2,19,TRBV7-2,CASSLNPPSGSFPTGELFF,TGTGCCAGCAGCTTAAATCCCCCCAGCGGGAGTTTTCCCACCGGGGAGCTGTTTTTT
.,.,TRBJ1-3,15,TRBV6-2/TRBV6-3,CASSLTPSRAASEDF,TGTGCCAGCAGCCTCACCCCGAGTAGGGCCGCGTCTGAAGATTTT
.,.,TRBJ1-1,13,TRBV5-1,CASSQNRVTEAFF,TGCGCCAGCAGCCAAAACAGGGTTACTGAAGCTTTCTTT
.,once,TRBJ1-6,15,TRBV21-1,CASPLGVYSNSPLHF,TGTGCCAGCCCTCTCGGGGTTTATAGTAATTCACCCCTCCACTTT
TRBD1,once,TRBJ2-7,15,TRBV5-6,CASSFRDRVYGEQYF,TGTGCCAGCAGCTTCCGGGACAGGGTTTATGGCGAGCAGTACTTC